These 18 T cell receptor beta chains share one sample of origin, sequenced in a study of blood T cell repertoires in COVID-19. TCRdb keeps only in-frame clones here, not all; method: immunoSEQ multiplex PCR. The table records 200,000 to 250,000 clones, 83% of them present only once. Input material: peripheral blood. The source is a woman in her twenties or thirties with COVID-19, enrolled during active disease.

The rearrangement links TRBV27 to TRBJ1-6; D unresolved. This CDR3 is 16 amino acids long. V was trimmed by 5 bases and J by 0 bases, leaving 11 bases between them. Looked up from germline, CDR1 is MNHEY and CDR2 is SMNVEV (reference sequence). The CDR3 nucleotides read TGTGCCAGCAGTCGAGTCGAGAGCTCCTATAATTCACCCCTCCACTTT. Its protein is CASSRVESSYNSPLHF.

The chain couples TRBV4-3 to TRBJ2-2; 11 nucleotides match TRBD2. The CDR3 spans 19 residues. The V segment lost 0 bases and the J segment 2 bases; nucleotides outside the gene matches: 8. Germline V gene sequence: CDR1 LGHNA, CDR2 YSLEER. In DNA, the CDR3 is TGCGCCAGCAGCCAAGATCTACTAGCGGGGGCCGAAAACACCGGGGAGCTGTTTTTT. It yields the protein CASSQDLLAGAENTGELFF.

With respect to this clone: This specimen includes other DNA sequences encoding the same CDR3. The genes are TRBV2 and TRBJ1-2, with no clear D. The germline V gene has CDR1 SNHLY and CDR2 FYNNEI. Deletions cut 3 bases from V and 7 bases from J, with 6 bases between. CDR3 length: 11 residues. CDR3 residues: CASSEAGGYTF. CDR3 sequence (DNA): TGTGCCAGCAGTGAGGCAGGTGGCTACACCTTC.

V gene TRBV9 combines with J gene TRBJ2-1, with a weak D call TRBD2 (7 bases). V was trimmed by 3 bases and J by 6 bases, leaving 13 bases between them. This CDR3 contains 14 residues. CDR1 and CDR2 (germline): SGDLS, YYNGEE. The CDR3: CASSGGRGGNEQFF. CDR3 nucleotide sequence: TGTGCCAGCAGCGGCGGGAGAGGGGGCAATGAGCAGTTCTTC.

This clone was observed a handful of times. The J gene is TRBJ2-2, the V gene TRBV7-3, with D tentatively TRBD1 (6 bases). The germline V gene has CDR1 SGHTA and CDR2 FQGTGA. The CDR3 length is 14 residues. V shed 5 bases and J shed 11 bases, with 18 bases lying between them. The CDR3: CASSLNLQGEELFF. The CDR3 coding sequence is TGTGCCAGCAGCCTAAACCTACAGGGCGAAGAGCTGTTTTTT.

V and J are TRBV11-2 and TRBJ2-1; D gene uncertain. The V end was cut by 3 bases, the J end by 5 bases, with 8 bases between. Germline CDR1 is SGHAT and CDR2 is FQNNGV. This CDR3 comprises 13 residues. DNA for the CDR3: TGTGCCAGCAGCTTTCTAGAGGACAATGAGCAGTTCTTC. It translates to CASSFLEDNEQFF.

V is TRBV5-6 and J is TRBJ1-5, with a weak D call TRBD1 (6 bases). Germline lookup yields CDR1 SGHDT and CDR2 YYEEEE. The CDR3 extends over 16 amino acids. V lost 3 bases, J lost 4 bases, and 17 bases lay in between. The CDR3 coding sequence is TGTGCCAGCAGCTACCGCTTGACAGGAGAAAATCAGCCCCAGCATTTT. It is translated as CASSYRLTGENQPQHF.

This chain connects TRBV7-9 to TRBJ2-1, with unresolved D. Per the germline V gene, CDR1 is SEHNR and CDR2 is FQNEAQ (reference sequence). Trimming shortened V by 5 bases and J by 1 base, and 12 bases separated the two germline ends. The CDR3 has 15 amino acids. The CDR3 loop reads CASSLPAPSYNEQFF. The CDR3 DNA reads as TGTGCCAGCAGCCTCCCAGCGCCGTCCTACAATGAGCAGTTCTTC.

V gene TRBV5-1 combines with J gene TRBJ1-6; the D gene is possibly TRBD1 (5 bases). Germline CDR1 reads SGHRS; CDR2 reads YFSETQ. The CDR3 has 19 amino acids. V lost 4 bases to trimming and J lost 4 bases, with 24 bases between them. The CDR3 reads CASSPRGPGGSMYNSPLHF. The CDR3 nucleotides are TGCGCCAGCAGCCCGCGAGGTCCGGGGGGTTCTATGTATAATTCACCCCTCCACTTT.

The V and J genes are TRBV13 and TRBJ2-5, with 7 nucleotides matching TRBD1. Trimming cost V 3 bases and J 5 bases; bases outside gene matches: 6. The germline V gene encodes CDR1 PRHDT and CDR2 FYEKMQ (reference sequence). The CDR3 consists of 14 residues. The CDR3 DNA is TGTGCCAGCAGCTTGGAGACAGGGCGCGAGACCCAGTACTTC. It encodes CASSLETGRETQYF.

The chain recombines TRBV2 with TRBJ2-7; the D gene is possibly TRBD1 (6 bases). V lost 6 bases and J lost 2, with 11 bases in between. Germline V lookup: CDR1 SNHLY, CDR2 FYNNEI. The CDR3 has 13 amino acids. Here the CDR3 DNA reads TGTGCCAGCAGGGGGGACACAACCTACGAGCAGTACTTC. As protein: CASRGDTTYEQYF.

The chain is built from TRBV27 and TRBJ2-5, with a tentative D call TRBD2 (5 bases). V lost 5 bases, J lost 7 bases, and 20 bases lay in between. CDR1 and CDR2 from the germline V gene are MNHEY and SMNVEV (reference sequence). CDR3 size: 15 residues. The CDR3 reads CASSRSDQRGGTQYF. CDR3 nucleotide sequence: TGTGCCAGCAGTCGATCGGATCAACGGGGTGGGACCCAGTACTTC.

The CDR3 coding sequence is TGTGCCTGGAGAACACTAGCGGGAGGAAGCTCCTACAATGAGCAGTTCTTC. It specifies CAWRTLAGGSSYNEQFF. This chain joins TRBV30 and TRBJ2-1; TRBD2 matches at 12 bases. From germline, CDR1 is GTSNPN and CDR2 SVGIG (reference sequence). Losses at the gene ends were 3 bases for V and 0 bases for J; bases not matched to a gene: 6. The CDR3 has 17 residues.

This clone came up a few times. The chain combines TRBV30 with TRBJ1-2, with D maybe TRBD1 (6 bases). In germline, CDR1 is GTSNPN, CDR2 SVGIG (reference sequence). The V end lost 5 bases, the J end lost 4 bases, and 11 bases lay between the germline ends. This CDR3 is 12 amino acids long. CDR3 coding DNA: TGTGCCTGGGTCCGGGACATCTATGGCTACACCTTC. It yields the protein CAWVRDIYGYTF.

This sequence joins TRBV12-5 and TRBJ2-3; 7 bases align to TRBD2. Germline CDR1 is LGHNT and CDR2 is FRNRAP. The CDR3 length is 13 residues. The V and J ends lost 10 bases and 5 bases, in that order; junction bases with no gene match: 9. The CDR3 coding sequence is TGTGCTATAAAGCGGGACTTCATAGATACGCAGTATTTT. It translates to CAIKRDFIDTQYF.

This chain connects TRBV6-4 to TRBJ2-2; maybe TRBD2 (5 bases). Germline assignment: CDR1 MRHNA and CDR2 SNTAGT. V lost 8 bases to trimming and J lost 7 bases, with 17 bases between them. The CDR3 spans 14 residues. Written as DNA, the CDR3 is TGTGCCAGCTCCGGAGGCGCCGAGCACGGGGAGCTGTTTTTT. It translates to CASSGGAEHGELFF.

CDR3 DNA sequence: TGTGCCAGCTCGCTCCCCGGGACACAAGACACTGGAAACACCATATATTTT. Its protein product is CASSLPGTQDTGNTIYF. The chain employs TRBV18 and TRBJ1-3; D may be TRBD1 (6 bases). Per germline, CDR1 KGHSH and CDR2 LQKENI. The CDR3 is 17 residues long. Trimming removed 6 bases at V and 2 bases at J, with 20 bases between.

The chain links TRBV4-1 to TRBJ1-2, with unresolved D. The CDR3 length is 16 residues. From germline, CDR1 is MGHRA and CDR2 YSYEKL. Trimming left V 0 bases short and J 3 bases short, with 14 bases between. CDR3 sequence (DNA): TGCGCCAGCAGCCAAGAGGCCTGGGGAGTGGACTATGGCTACACCTTC. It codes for CASSQEAWGVDYGYTF.